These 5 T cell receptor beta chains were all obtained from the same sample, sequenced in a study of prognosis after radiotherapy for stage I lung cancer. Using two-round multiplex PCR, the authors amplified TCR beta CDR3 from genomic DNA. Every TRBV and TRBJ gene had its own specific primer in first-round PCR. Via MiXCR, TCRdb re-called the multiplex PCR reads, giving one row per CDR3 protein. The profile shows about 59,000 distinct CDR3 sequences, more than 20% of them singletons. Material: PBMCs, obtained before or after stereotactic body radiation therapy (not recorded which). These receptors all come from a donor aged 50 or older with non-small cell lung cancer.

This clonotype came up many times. The DNA of the CDR3 is TGTGCCAGCAGCCTCCGGGGAGATACGCAGTATTTT. It is translated as CASSLRGDTQYF. The chain couples TRBV3-1 to TRBJ2-3; TRBD2 is a possible D gene (5 bases). The CDR3 spans 12 residues. Germline values: CDR1 LGHDT, CDR2 YNNKEL (reference sequence). The V end was cut by 4 bases, the J end by 5 bases, with 7 bases between.

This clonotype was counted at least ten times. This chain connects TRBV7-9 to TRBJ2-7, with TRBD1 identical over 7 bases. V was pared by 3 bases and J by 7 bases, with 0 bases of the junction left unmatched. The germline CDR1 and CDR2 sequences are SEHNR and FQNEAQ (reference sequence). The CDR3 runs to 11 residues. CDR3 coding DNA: TGTGCCAGCAGCTTGGGACAGGAGCAGTACTTC. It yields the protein CASSLGQEQYF.

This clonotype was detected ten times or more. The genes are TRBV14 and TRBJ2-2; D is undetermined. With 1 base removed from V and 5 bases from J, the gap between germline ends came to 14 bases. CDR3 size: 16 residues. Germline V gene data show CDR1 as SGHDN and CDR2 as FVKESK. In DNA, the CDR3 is TGTGCCAGCAGCCAAGGACGTACCGGGTGGACCGGGGAGCTGTTTTTT. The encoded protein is CASSQGRTGWTGELFF.

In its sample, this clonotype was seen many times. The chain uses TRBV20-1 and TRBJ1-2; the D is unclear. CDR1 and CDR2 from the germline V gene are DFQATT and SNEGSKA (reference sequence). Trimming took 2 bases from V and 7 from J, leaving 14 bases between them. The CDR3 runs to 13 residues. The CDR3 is CSARQQERGGYTF. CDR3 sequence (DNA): TGCAGTGCTAGACAGCAAGAGCGAGGTGGCTACACCTTC.

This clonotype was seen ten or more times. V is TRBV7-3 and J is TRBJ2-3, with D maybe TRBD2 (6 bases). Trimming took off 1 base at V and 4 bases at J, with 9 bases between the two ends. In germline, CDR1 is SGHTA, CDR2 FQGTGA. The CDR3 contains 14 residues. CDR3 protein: CASSLRGEADTQYF. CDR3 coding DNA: TGTGCCAGCAGCTTAAGGGGGGAAGCAGATACGCAGTATTTT.